This entry lists 5 T cell receptor beta chains sequenced from one sample in a study of T-cell memory formation after mild COVID-19. TCRdb analysed the 5' RACE reads with MiXCR anew, one entry per CDR3 protein. In the table there are fewer than 600,000 distinct CDR3 sequences, less than 25% of which are singletons. The sample was PBMCs or a T cell subset sorted from them (not recorded which). The receptors here all came from an adult woman who had mild COVID-19 (a few samples of this study predate the infection). Cell type and time point are not known.

The table lists this clonotype with a few counts. The V and J genes are TRBV6-2 or TRBV6-3 and TRBJ2-1; D is unclear. Germline assignment: CDR1 MNHEY and CDR2 SVGEGT. V shed 6 bases and J shed 2 bases, with 17 bases lying between them. The length of the CDR3 is 16 residues. The CDR3 sequence: CASRPHDGRAYNEQFF. The CDR3 DNA reads TGTGCCAGCAGACCACACGACGGAAGAGCCTACAATGAGCAGTTCTTC.

The chain joins TRBV4-1 to TRBJ2-5, with 9 bases fitting TRBD2. From germline, CDR1 is MGHRA and CDR2 YSYEKL. The CDR3 has 18 residues. V trimming: 0 bases; J trimming: 1 base; junction bases outside the gene matches: 9. CDR3: CASSQDSRRGGIQETQYF. DNA of the CDR3: TGCGCCAGCAGCCAAGATTCTAGGCGGGGGGGCATCCAAGAGACCCAGTACTTC.

This clonotype has a count of ten or more. The chain carries TRBV18 and TRBJ2-5; D is uncertain. V shed 2 bases and J shed 5 bases, with 3 bases lying between them. Looked up from germline, CDR1 is KGHSH and CDR2 is LQKENI. The CDR3 spans 11 residues. CDR3 loop: CASSPMETQYF. The CDR3 DNA reads TGTGCCAGCTCACCAATGGAGACCCAGTACTTC.

In nucleotides, the CDR3 is TGTGCCAGCAGTGGAGAAGACAGGGGGCCATTCCCCTACGAGCAGTACTTC. This sequence encodes CASSGEDRGPFPYEQYF. The V gene is TRBV6-1, the J gene TRBJ2-7, with 10 bases matching TRBD1. Trimming cost V 4 bases and J 2 bases; bases outside gene matches: 11. The CDR3 spans 17 residues. The germline gives CDR1 MNHNS, CDR2 SASEGT.

The rearrangement uses TRBV5-1 and TRBJ2-6, with D hard to call. The ends were cut back, 5 bases at V and 2 bases at J, with 8 bases in the middle. The CDR3 totals 14 residues. The V gene's germline CDR1 is SGHRS and CDR2 YFSETQ. DNA of the CDR3: TGCGCCAGCAGTGAGGTACCTGGGGCCAACGTCCTGACTTTC. It translates to CASSEVPGANVLTF. Full variable domain (rest looked up from reference TRBV5-1 and TRBJ2-6): KAGVTQTPRYLIKTRGQQVTLSCSPISGHRSVSWYQQTPGQGLQFLFEYFSETQRNKGNFPGRFSGRQFSNSRSEMNVSTLELGDSALYLCASSEVPGANVLTFGAGSRLTVL.